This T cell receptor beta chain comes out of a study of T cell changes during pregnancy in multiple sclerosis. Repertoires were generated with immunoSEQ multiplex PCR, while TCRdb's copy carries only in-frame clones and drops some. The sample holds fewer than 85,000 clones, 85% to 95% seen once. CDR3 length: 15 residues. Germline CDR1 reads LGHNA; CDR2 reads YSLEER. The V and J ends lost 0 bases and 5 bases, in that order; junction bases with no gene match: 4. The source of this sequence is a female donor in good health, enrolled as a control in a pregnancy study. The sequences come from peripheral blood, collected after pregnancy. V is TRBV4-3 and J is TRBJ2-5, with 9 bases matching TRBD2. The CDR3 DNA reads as TGCGCCAGCAGCCAAGATGTAGCGGGAGTGGAGACCCAGTACTTC. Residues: CASSQDVAGVETQYF.